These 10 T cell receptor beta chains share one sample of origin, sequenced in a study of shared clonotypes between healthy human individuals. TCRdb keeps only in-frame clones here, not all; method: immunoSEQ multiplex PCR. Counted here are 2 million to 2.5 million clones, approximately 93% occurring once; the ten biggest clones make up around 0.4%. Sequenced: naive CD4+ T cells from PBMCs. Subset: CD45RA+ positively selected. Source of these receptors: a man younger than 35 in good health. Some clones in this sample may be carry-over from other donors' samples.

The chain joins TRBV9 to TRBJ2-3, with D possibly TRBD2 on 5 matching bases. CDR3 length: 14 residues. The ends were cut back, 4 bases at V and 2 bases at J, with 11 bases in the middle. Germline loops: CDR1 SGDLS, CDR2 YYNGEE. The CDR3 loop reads CASSTLATTDTQYF. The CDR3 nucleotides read TGTGCCAGCAGCACCCTAGCTACCACAGATACGCAGTATTTT.

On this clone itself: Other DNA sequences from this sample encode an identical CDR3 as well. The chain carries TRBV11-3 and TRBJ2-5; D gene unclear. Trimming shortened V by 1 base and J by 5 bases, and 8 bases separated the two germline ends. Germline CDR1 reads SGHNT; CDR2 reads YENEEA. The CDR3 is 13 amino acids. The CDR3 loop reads CASSLGPRETQYF. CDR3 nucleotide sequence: TGTGCCAGCAGCTTAGGCCCCAGGGAGACCCAGTACTTC.

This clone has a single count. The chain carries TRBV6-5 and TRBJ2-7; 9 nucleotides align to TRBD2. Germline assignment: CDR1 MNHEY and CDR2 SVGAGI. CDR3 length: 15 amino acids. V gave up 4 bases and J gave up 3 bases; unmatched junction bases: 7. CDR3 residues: CASSSTEAGGYEQYF. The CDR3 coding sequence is TGTGCCAGCAGTTCCACTGAAGCGGGAGGCTACGAGCAGTACTTC.

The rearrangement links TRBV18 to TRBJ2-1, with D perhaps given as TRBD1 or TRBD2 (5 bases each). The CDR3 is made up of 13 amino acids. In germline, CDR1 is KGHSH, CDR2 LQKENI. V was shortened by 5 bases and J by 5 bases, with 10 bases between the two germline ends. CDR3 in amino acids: CASSAGTDNEQFF. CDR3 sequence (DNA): TGTGCCAGCTCAGCCGGGACGGACAATGAGCAGTTCTTC. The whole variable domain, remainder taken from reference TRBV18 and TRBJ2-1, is NAGVMQNPRHLVRRRGQEARLRCSPMKGHSHVYWYRQLPEEGLKFMVYLQKENIIDESGMPKERFSAEFPKEGPSILRIQQVVRGDSAAYFCASSAGTDNEQFFGPGTRLTVL.

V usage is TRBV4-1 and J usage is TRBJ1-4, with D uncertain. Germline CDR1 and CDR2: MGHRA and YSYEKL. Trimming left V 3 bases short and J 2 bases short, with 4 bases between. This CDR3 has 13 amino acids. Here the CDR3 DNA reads TGCGCCAGCAGCCATGGTACTAATGAAAAACTGTTTTTT. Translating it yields CASSHGTNEKLFF.

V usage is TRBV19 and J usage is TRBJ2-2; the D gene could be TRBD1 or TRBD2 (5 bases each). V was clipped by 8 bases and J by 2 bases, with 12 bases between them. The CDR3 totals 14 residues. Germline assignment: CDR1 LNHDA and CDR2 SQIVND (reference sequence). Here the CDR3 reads CASLGRINTGELFF. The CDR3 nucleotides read TGTGCCAGTTTGGGACGGATTAACACCGGGGAGCTGTTTTTT.

CDR3 sequence reads: CATGLGAHYEQYF. The CDR3 bases are TGTGCCACCGGCCTGGGGGCCCACTACGAGCAGTACTTC. This chain uses TRBV7-2 with TRBJ2-7; D is perhaps TRBD1 (6 bases). CDR1 SGHTA and CDR2 FQGNSA come from the germline V gene. V was pared by 10 bases and J by 3 bases, with 16 bases between. The CDR3 runs to 13 residues. Looking up the rest from reference TRBV7-2 and TRBJ2-7 gives the full variable domain: GAGVSQSPSNKVTEKGKDVELRCDPISGHTALYWYRQSLGQGLEFLIYFQGNSAPDKSGLPSDRFSAERTGGSVSTLTIQRTQQEDSAVYLCATGLGAHYEQYFGPGTRLTVT.

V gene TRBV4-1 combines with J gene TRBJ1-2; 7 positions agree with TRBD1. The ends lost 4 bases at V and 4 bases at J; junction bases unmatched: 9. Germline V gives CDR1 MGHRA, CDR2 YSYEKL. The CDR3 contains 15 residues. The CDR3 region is CASSPDRQGVYGYTF. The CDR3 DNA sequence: TGCGCCAGCAGCCCAGATAGACAGGGCGTCTATGGCTACACCTTC.

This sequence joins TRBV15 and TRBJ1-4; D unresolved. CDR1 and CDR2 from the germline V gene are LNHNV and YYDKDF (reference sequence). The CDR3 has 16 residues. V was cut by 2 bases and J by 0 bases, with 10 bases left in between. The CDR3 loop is CATSRTLQATNEKLFF. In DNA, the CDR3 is TGTGCCACCAGCAGAACACTTCAGGCAACTAATGAAAAACTGTTTTTT.

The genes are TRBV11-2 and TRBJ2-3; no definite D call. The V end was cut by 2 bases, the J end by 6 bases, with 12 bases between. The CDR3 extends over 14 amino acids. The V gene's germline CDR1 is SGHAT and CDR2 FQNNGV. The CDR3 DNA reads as TGTGCCAGCAGCTTAATACCGCTGGGGGATACGCAGTATTTT. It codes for CASSLIPLGDTQYF.